This TCR beta chain was captured in a study of blood T cell repertoires in COVID-19 (dated by TCRdb to 2018 to 2020). In terms of the full investigation: Samples from collaborators originated in the United States, Italy and Spain and spanned both the acute and convalescent phases of COVID-19. Deeply sampled blood TCRbeta repertoires from subjects exposed to, actively infected with, or recovered from COVID-19 were included in the dataset. The sample metadata nearly always contained a de-identified subject ID, COVID-19 status, age in years and sex. Where available, HLA class I and class II types were obtained from metadata supplied by the sample provider rather than from assay-based typing. The repertoires were made available in a free public database intended to serve as a resource for research on the immune response to SARS-CoV-2. The prospective study material was composed of cDNA or gDNA derived from T cells, B-cell-depleted T cells, or PBMCs. Samples came from the ongoing ImmuneRACE study (first 160 participants) plus 1,254 subjects from 6 global collaborators.

The CDR3 spans 16 residues, from the cysteine through the phenylalanine. Solely the CDR3 DNA is kept, with 48 bases framed from the first base. The germline V gene supplies CDR1 SNHLY and CDR2 FYNNEI. From V the trimming removes 0 bases and from J it removes 7 bases, while the gene matches leave 6 bases of the junction unaccounted for. Each collaborating institution followed its own protocols to collect whole blood in K2EDTA tubes. For TCRbeta analysis, collaborator samples were shipped as frozen whole blood, as isolated PBMCs, or as DNA extracted from either sample type. The sample holds one count of this clone. Its antigen is not yet known. Qualities for individual bases were not recorded, and no much larger clone is one base off. The research as a whole found: The amount of clinical and demographic metadata varied by source and participant and was provided uncurated.

TCRbeta CDR3 regions were amplified from genomic DNA by means of the immunoSEQ Assay, a bias-controlled multiplex PCR. The original pipeline was this. The number of nucleated cells in each sample was estimated from the amplification of reference gene primers within the assay. Sequence reads were collapsed and filtered to measure the absolute abundance of every unique TCRbeta CDR3 rearrangement. For each sample, productive Simpson clonality was calculated by taking the square root of Simpson's diversity index across productive rearrangements. The immuneACCESS repertoire file appears here via TCRdb, limited to in-frame rearrangements. These files lack a portion of the clones; in checked studies, under half of the deficit traces to unresolved V genes, and the cause of the others is not known. V, J and clone size derive from that table, while D and trimming were established from the DNA sequence. The table for this sample lists some 210,000 clones; almost 85% of them were counted only once. Roughly 5% of the sample belongs to the ten largest clones.

The receptor's source is a woman aged 65 to 85 with active or convalescent COVID-19. The chain is made from TRBV2 and TRBJ1-5; TRBD1 lines up with 10 middle nucleotides. Sequencing input: peripheral blood. The CDR3 here reads CASSEALRTGGQPQHF. DNA sequence: TGTGCCAGCAGTGAAGCGCTTCGGACAGGGGGGCAGCCCCAGCATTTT.